This record looks at one T cell receptor (beta chain) sequence and its context. The CDR3 loop spans 17 amino acids. The germline CDR1 and CDR2 sequences are LGHDT and YNNKEL (reference sequence). The V segment lost 3 bases and the J segment 6 bases; nucleotides outside the gene matches: 15. These data originate in a study of blood T cell repertoires in COVID-19. TCRdb's table, derived via immunoSEQ multiplex PCR, lists solely in-frame clones and lacks some. The sample has approximately 56,000 clones; 84% are singletons. Sequencing was carried out using peripheral blood. The TCR was taken from a woman of 80 years or more with acute or convalescent COVID-19. The chain is built from TRBV3-1 (or the pseudogene TRBV3-2) and TRBJ2-3; 7 bases line up with TRBD1. CDR3 protein: CASSHARSGRGIDTQYF. The CDR3 DNA is TGTGCCAGCAGCCACGCTAGGTCAGGCAGGGGGATTGATACGCAGTATTTT.